The T cell receptor (beta chain) described here comes from a study of T cell changes during pregnancy in multiple sclerosis. In this sample, this clone turned up once. Here immunoSEQ multiplex PCR was the method, and the copy in TCRdb shows in-frame clones only, minus some. Of 40,000 to 65,000 clones in the sample, 85% to 95% were seen once. CDR3 size: 19 residues. V was pared by 0 bases and J by 0 bases, with 7 bases of the junction left unmatched. Germline loops: CDR1 ENHRY, CDR2 SYGVKD. The source of this sequence is a female donor with multiple sclerosis, enrolled in a pregnancy study. V and J are TRBV10-3 and TRBJ2-1, with TRBD2 matching 11 bases. The starting material was CD4+ T cells from peripheral blood mononuclear cells, obtained in the third trimester of pregnancy. The CDR3 DNA reads TGTGCCATCAGTGAGTCCATAGCGGGGGGGCCTAGCTCCTACAATGAGCAGTTCTTC. This codes for CAISESIAGGPSSYNEQFF.